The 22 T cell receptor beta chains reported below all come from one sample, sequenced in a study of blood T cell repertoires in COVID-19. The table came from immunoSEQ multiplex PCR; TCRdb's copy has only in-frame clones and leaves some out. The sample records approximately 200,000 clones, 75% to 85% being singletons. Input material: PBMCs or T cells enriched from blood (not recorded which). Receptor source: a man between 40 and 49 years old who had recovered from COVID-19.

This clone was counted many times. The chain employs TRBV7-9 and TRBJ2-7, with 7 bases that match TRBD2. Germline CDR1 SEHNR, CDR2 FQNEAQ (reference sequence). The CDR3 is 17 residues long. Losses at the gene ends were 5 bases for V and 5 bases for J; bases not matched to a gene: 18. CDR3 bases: TGTGCCAGCAGCCAAATGGGGTGGGAGGGCCTCACCAACGAGCAGTACTTC. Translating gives CASSQMGWEGLTNEQYF.

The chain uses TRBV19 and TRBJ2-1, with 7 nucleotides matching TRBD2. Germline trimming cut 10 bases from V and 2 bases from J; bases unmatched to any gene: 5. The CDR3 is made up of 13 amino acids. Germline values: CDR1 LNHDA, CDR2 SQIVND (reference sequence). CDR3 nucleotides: TGTGCCACCTCTAGCGGTGCCTACAATGAGCAGTTCTTC. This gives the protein CATSSGAYNEQFF.

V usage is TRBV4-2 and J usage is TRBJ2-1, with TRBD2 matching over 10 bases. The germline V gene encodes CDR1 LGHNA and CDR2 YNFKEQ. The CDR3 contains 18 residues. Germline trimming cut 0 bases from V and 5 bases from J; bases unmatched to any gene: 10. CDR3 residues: CASSQDIWGAGGDNEQFF. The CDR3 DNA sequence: TGTGCCAGCAGCCAAGATATTTGGGGAGCGGGAGGGGACAATGAGCAGTTCTTC.

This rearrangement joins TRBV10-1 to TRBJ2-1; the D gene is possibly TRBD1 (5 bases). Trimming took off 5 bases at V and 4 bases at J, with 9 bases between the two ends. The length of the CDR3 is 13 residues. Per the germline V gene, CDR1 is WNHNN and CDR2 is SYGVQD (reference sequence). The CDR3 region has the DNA TGCGCCAGCAGTCCACAGGTTTACAATGAGCAGTTCTTC. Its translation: CASSPQVYNEQFF.

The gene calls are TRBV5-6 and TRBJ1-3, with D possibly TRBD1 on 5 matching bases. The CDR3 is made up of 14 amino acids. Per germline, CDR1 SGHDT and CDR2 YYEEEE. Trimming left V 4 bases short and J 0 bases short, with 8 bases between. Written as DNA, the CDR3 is TGTGCCAGCAGCCTCAGGGACTCTGGAAACACCATATATTTT. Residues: CASSLRDSGNTIYF.

For the CDR3, the DNA is TGCGCCAGCAGTTCGGGACTAGCGGGAGAGATTTTTGAGACCCAGTACTTC. Its protein product is CASSSGLAGEIFETQYF. The V and J genes are TRBV4-3 and TRBJ2-5; 14 nucleotides match TRBD2. With 6 bases clipped from V and 5 bases from J, the junction kept 11 bases outside the gene matches. CDR1 LGHNA and CDR2 YSLEER come from the germline V gene. This CDR3 spans 17 amino acids.

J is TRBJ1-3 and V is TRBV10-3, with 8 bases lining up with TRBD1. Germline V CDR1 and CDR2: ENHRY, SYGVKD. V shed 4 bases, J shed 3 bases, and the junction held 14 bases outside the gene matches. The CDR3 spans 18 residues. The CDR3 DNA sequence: TGTGCCATCAGTGCTAGTTCAGGGGGCGATTTTAGTGGAAACACCATATATTTT. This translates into CAISASSGGDFSGNTIYF.

The DNA of the CDR3 is TGTGCCAGCAGCAGACTGATCCAAGAGACCCAGTACTTC. Amino acids: CASSRLIQETQYF. J is TRBJ2-5 and V is TRBV14; no reliable D call. Germline assignment: CDR1 SGHDN and CDR2 FVKESK. V was trimmed by 5 bases and J by 1 base, leaving 8 bases between them. The CDR3 covers 13 residues.

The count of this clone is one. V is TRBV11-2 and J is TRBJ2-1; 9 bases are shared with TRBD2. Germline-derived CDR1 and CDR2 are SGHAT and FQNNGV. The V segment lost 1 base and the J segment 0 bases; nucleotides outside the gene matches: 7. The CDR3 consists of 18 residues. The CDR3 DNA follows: TGTGCCAGCAGCTTAGTAGCGGGAGCGACGAGCTCCTACAATGAGCAGTTCTTC. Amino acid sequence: CASSLVAGATSSYNEQFF.

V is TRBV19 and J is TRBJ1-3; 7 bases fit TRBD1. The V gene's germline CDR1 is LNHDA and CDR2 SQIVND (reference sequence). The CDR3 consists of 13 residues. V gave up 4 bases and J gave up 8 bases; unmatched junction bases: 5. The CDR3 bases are TGTGCCAGTAGTACCACAGGGGCGGACACCATATATTTT. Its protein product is CASSTTGADTIYF.

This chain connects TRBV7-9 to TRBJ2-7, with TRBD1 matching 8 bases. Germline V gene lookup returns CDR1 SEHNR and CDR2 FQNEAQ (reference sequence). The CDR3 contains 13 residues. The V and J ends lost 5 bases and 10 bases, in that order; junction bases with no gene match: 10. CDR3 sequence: CASSLVPGQEQYV. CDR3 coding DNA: TGTGCCAGCAGCCTCGTCCCGGGACAGGAACAGTACGTC.

The CDR3 DNA is TGTGCCAGCAGCTTTGCACCGGGACAGGGGGCGTCGGGGGCCAACGTCCTGACTTTC. Its protein is CASSFAPGQGASGANVLTF. V usage is TRBV11-2 and J usage is TRBJ2-6, with TRBD1 identical over 12 bases. The CDR3 is made up of 19 amino acids. The V segment lost 3 bases and the J segment 4 bases; nucleotides outside the gene matches: 10. Germline V gene sequence: CDR1 SGHAT, CDR2 FQNNGV.

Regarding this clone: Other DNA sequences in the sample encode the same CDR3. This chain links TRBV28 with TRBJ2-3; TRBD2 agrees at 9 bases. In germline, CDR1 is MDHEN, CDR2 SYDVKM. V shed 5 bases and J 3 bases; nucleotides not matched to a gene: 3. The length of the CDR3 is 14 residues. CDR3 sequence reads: CASSRGRGTDTQYF. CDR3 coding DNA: TGTGCCAGCAGTCGCGGGAGGGGTACAGATACGCAGTATTTT.

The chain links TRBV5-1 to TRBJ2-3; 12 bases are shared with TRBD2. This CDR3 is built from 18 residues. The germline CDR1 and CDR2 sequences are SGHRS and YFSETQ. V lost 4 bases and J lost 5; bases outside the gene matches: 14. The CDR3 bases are TGCGCCAGCAGCCGCTCGATCGGACTAGCGGGAAACCTAGATACGCAGTATTTT. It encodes CASSRSIGLAGNLDTQYF.

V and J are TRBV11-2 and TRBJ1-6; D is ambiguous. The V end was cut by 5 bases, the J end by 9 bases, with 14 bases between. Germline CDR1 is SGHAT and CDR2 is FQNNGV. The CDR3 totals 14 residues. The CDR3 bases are TGTGCCAGCAGCCCAGCCGGGTTTGGTTCACCCCTCCACTTT. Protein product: CASSPAGFGSPLHF.

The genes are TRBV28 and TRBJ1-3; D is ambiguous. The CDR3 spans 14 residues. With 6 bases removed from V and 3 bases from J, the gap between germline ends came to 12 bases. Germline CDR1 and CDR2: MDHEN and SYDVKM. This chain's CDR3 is CASSPPAGGNTIYF. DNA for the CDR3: TGTGCCAGCAGCCCTCCGGCGGGTGGAAACACCATATATTTT.

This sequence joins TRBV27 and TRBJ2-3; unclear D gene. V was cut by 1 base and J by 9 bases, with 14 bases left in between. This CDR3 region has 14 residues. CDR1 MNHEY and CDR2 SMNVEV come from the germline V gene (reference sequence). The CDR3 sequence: CASSLYTSSGTQYF. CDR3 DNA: TGTGCCAGCAGTTTATATACCTCCTCCGGGACGCAGTATTTT.

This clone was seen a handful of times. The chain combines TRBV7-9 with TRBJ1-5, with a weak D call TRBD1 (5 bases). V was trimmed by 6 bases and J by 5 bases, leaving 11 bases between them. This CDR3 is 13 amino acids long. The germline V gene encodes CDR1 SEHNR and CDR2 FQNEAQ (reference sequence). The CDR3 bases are TGTGCCAGCAGTCTCGGCAGGGATCAGCCCCAGCATTTT. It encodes CASSLGRDQPQHF.

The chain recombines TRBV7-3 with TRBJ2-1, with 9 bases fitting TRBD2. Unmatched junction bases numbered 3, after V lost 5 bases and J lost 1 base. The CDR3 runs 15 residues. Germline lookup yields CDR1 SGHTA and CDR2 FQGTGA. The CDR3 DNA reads TGTGCCAGCAGCCCCCTAGCGGGATCCTACAATGAGCAGTTCTTC. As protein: CASSPLAGSYNEQFF.

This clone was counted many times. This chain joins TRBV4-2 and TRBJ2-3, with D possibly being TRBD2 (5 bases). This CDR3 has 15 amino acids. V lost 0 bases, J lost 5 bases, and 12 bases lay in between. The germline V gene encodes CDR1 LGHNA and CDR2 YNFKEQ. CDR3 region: CASSQDRDGVDTQYF. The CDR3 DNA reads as TGTGCCAGCAGCCAAGATCGGGATGGAGTAGATACGCAGTATTTT.

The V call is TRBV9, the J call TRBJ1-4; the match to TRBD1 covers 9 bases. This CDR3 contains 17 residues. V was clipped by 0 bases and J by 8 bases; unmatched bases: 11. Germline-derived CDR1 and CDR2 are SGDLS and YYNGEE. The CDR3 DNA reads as TGTGCCAGCAGCGTAGCCATGACAGGGGGTAACGAAGAAAAACTGTTTTTT. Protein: CASSVAMTGGNEEKLFF.

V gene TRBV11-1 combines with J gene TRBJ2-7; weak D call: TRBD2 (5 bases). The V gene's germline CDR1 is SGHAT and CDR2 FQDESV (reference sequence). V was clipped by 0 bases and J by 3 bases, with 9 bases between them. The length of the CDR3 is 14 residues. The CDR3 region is CASSLAPSIYEQYF. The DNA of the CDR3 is TGTGCCAGCAGCTTAGCCCCTAGCATCTACGAGCAGTACTTC. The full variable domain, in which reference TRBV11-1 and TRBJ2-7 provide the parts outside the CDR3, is EAEVAQSPRYKITEKSQAVAFWCDPISGHATLYWYRQILGQGPELLVQFQDESVVDDSQLPKDRFSAERLKGVDSTLKIQPAELGDSAMYLCASSLAPSIYEQYFGPGTRLTVT.